These 4 T cell receptor beta chains were all obtained from the same sample, sequenced in a study of T-cell memory formation after mild COVID-19 (dated by TCRdb to about 2021). Libraries were constructed by 5' RACE. TCRdb records Illumina NovaSeq 6000 as the sequencer. The public reads were reanalyzed by TCRdb: fastp trimming at Q25, MiXCR alignment, in-frame beta chains only. Under each unique CDR3 protein, matching rows form one entry showing the most common genes and DNA. In this sample the table shows around 250,000 distinct CDR3 sequences, roughly 14% of which occur a single time. The ten top clones hold 2% to 2.5% of the sample. Material: PBMCs or a T cell subset sorted from them (not recorded which). Receptor source: an adult woman who had mild COVID-19 (a few samples of this study predate the infection). The sample titles of this study are shuffled in the database, so cell type and time point are left out; the donor was told from shared clones.

This clonotype was seen only a few times. This sequence joins TRBV3-1 and TRBJ2-7; unclear D gene. CDR1 and CDR2 from the germline V gene are LGHDT and YNNKEL (reference sequence). The CDR3 contains 13 residues. Trimming left V 0 bases short and J 3 bases short, with 6 bases between. The CDR3 here is CASSQDGRYEQYF. The CDR3 DNA sequence: TGTGCCAGCAGCCAAGATGGGCGCTACGAGCAGTACTTC.

The sample holds many counts of this clonotype. This chain uses TRBV10-3 with TRBJ2-7; 7 bases match TRBD2. In germline, CDR1 is ENHRY, CDR2 SYGVKD. Losses at the gene ends were 0 bases for V and 4 bases for J; bases not matched to a gene: 6. CDR3 size: 15 residues. CDR3 coding DNA: TGTGCCATCAGTGAGTCATCAGGGAGGGTATACGAGCAGTACTTC. Translation: CAISESSGRVYEQYF.

The V call is TRBV24-1, the J call TRBJ2-1; 12 bases fit TRBD2. The V gene end was trimmed by 4 bases and the J gene end by 2 bases; junction bases not matched to a gene: 11. Germline V gene data show CDR1 as KGHDR and CDR2 as SFDVKD. CDR3 size: 19 residues. For the CDR3, the DNA is TGTGCCACCAGTGACGCCTCGGGACTAGCGGGTTTGGCCTACAATGAGCAGTTCTTC. Translation: CATSDASGLAGLAYNEQFF.

This chain connects TRBV18 to TRBJ2-7, with TRBD2 matching over 8 bases. The CDR3 length is 18 residues. Per the germline V gene, CDR1 is KGHSH and CDR2 is LQKENI. V was pared by 4 bases and J by 3 bases, with 17 bases of the junction left unmatched. DNA of the CDR3: TGTGCCAGCTCACGACAACTAGCGGACGATGGATCAAACTACGAGCAGTACTTC. This gives the protein CASSRQLADDGSNYEQYF.